This passage covers 20 T cell receptor beta chains from one sample sequenced in a study of cytomegalovirus exposure and HLA in healthy donors. PCR was performed using 60 Vbeta and 13 Jbeta primers. The data were produced by immunoSEQ multiplex PCR, yet TCRdb's version contains in-frame clones alone and is incomplete. The profile shows some 70,000 clones, under 80% of them singletons. Sequences were obtained from PBMCs. Receptors were obtained from a male donor in good health and CMV-seropositive.

V and J are TRBV7-6 and TRBJ2-7, with D tentatively TRBD2 (6 bases). Trimming pared 3 bases from V and 2 bases from J, leaving 11 bases between. The CDR3 is 14 residues long. Germline CDR1 is SGHVS and CDR2 is FNYEAQ. CDR3 amino acids: CASSLGGEAYEQYF. The CDR3 nucleotides read TGTGCCAGCAGCTTGGGCGGGGAAGCCTACGAGCAGTACTTC.

The chain joins TRBV9 to TRBJ2-1; maybe TRBD2 (6 bases). The germline V gene encodes CDR1 SGDLS and CDR2 YYNGEE. V lost 3 bases and J 10 bases, leaving 20 bases between the germline ends. The CDR3 consists of 15 residues. The CDR3 spells CASSEEGTLGGEQFF. CDR3 in DNA: TGTGCCAGCAGCGAAGAAGGGACTCTAGGTGGGGAGCAGTTCTTC.

The chain links TRBV5-1 to TRBJ2-7; 11 bases are a match to TRBD2. The germline V gene encodes CDR1 SGHRS and CDR2 YFSETQ. This CDR3 has 17 amino acids. J gave up 0 bases and V 0 bases, and 5 bases lay outside the gene matches. For the CDR3, the DNA is TGCGCCAGCAGCTTGGGACTAGCGGGGCCCAGCTCCTACGAGCAGTACTTC. Protein: CASSLGLAGPSSYEQYF.

CDR3 DNA sequence: TGCAGCGTTGCCCACGGGACAGGGGGCTTCTACGAGCAGTACTTC. Translated: CSVAHGTGGFYEQYF. The rearrangement links TRBV29-1 to TRBJ2-7; 12 bases are a match to TRBD1. The CDR3 consists of 15 residues. Germline V gene lookup returns CDR1 SQVTM and CDR2 ANQGSEA. Unmatched junction bases numbered 7, after V lost 4 bases and J lost 3 bases.

The chain joins TRBV29-1 to TRBJ2-7; D remains ambiguous. In germline, CDR1 is SQVTM, CDR2 ANQGSEA. Trimming shortened V by 5 bases and J by 2 bases, and 13 bases separated the two germline ends. The CDR3 has 13 residues. Written as DNA, the CDR3 is TGCAGCGTTACAGACCAATTCCCCTACGAGCAGTACTTC. Encoded protein: CSVTDQFPYEQYF.

V gene TRBV11-2 combines with J gene TRBJ2-5; D might be TRBD1 (6 bases). The CDR3 is made up of 15 amino acids. Germline loops: CDR1 SGHAT, CDR2 FQNNGV. Trimming stripped 5 bases from V and 3 bases from J, with 16 bases between. Here the CDR3 reads CASSRSGGRKETQYF. CDR3 DNA: TGTGCCAGCAGCCGCTCTGGGGGCCGAAAAGAGACCCAGTACTTC. The whole variable domain, remainder taken from reference TRBV11-2 and TRBJ2-5, is EAGVAQSPRYKIIEKRQSVAFWCNPISGHATLYWYQQILGQGPKLLIQFQNNGVVDDSQLPKDRFSAERLKGVDSTLKIQPAKLEDSAVYLCASSRSGGRKETQYFGPGTRLLVL.

This chain joins TRBV7-6 and TRBJ2-3; TRBD2 agrees at 8 bases. In germline, CDR1 is SGHVS, CDR2 FNYEAQ. The CDR3 consists of 15 residues. V trimming: 5 bases; J trimming: 6 bases; junction bases outside the gene matches: 10. The CDR3 is CASSPSGGVADTQYF. CDR3 bases: TGTGCCAGCAGCCCAAGCGGGGGCGTAGCGGATACGCAGTATTTT.

This chain connects TRBV21-1 to TRBJ1-3. TRBV21-1 is reported as a pseudogene. This CDR3 region has 15 residues. Here the CDR3 reads CASSHLIGTGNTIYF. CDR3 coding DNA: TGTGCCAGCAGCCACTTAATTGGTACTGGAAACACCATATATTTT.

J is TRBJ1-1 and V is TRBV25-1; no definite D call. Trimming shortened V by 3 bases and J by 1 base, and 12 bases separated the two germline ends. Germline V gene data show CDR1 as MGHDK and CDR2 as SYGVNS. This CDR3 is built from 15 residues. DNA of the CDR3: TGTGCCAGCAGTGACCTCCGGACTTGGAACACTGAAGCTTTCTTT. Amino acids: CASSDLRTWNTEAFF.

The V call is TRBV6-1, the J call TRBJ2-1; the match to TRBD2 covers 7 bases. The CDR3 sequence is 14 residues long. CDR1 and CDR2 (germline): MNHNS, SASEGT. Trimming cost V 6 bases and J 4 bases; bases outside gene matches: 6. In DNA form, the CDR3 reads TGTGCCAGCAGCCACGGACTAGGTTACAATGAGCAGTTCTTC. Its translation: CASSHGLGYNEQFF.

The chain uses TRBV7-9 and TRBJ1-5, with D maybe TRBD1 (5 bases). Germline V CDR1 and CDR2: SEHNR, FQNEAQ (reference sequence). The V and J ends lost 5 bases and 5 bases respectively, with 13 bases between them. The CDR3 spans 14 residues. The DNA for the CDR3 is TGTGCCAGCAGCCAAACCGGGGGGGATCAGCCCCAGCATTTT. Translated, it gives CASSQTGGDQPQHF.

The chain employs TRBV27 and TRBJ2-7; 10 bases align to TRBD2. The CDR3 runs to 15 residues. In germline, CDR1 is MNHEY, CDR2 SMNVEV (reference sequence). V lost 5 bases and J lost 3; bases outside the gene matches: 7. CDR3 sequence (DNA): TGTGCCAGCAGTGAACTAGCGGGGTCGGTCTACGAGCAGTACTTC. It codes for CASSELAGSVYEQYF.

The genes are TRBV18 and TRBJ2-3; 14 bases align to TRBD2. The germline CDR1 and CDR2 sequences are KGHSH and LQKENI. The CDR3 consists of 17 residues. The V and J ends lost 5 bases and 2 bases, in that order; junction bases with no gene match: 6. The DNA of the CDR3 is TGTGCCAGCTCAGCCGGGACTAGCGGGGGCCCCACAGATACGCAGTATTTT. It encodes CASSAGTSGGPTDTQYF.

This sequence joins TRBV19 and TRBJ2-5, with TRBD1 matching over 11 bases. This CDR3 has 16 residues. V was clipped by 5 bases and J by 5 bases; unmatched bases: 10. The germline CDR1 and CDR2 sequences are LNHDA and SQIVND (reference sequence). The chain's CDR3 is CASSVSGTGGIETQYF. CDR3 nucleotides: TGTGCCAGTAGTGTCTCCGGGACAGGGGGAATCGAGACCCAGTACTTC.

The gene calls are TRBV19 and TRBJ1-2, with D unclear. CDR1 and CDR2 (germline): LNHDA, SQIVND (reference sequence). The CDR3 consists of 14 residues. Trimming stripped 7 bases from V and 4 bases from J, with 16 bases between. The CDR3, as DNA: TGTGCCAGTAACCCAGGTGGGTTGATCTATGGCTACACCTTC. Translated: CASNPGGLIYGYTF.

J is TRBJ1-5 and V is TRBV7-9, with D maybe TRBD1 (5 bases). The CDR3 runs to 14 residues. Germline V gene lookup returns CDR1 SEHNR and CDR2 FQNEAQ (reference sequence). V gave up 4 bases and J gave up 0 bases, with 7 bases separating them. The CDR3 reads CASSSRDSNQPQHF. The CDR3 DNA is TGTGCCAGCAGCTCCAGGGATAGCAATCAGCCCCAGCATTTT.

The chain joins TRBV5-1 to TRBJ2-7; 11 positions match TRBD2. The CDR3 length is 16 residues. Germline assignment: CDR1 SGHRS and CDR2 YFSETQ. The ends lost 4 bases at V and 1 base at J; junction bases unmatched: 7. The chain's CDR3 is CASSRSGGARSYEQYF. The DNA for the CDR3 is TGCGCCAGCAGCCGTAGCGGGGGGGCTAGGTCCTACGAGCAGTACTTC.

The chain couples TRBV28 to TRBJ2-7; TRBD1 is a possible D gene (6 bases). CDR1 is MDHEN, CDR2 SYDVKM, per germline. CDR3 size: 13 residues. Trimming removed 6 bases at V and 3 bases at J, with 12 bases between. CDR3 sequence (DNA): TGTGCCAGCAGACCTACAGGGAACTACGAGCAGTACTTC. Amino acids: CASRPTGNYEQYF.

The gene calls are TRBV4-1 and TRBJ2-7; tentative D call: TRBD1 (6 bases). The germline V gene has CDR1 MGHRA and CDR2 YSYEKL. Deletions cut 5 bases from V and 4 bases from J, with 12 bases between. This CDR3 region has 13 residues. CDR3 loop: CASSNRDKYEQYF. The DNA for the CDR3 is TGCGCCAGCAGCAACCGGGACAAGTACGAGCAGTACTTC.

The rearrangement uses TRBV10-2 and TRBJ1-1, with a possible D match to TRBD1 (5 bases). The CDR3 is 14 amino acids. Germline V CDR1 and CDR2: WSHSY, SAAADI. V was clipped by 8 bases and J by 3 bases, with 16 bases between them. The CDR3: CASRFGGVDTEAFF. The DNA of the CDR3 is TGCGCCAGCCGCTTCGGGGGGGTTGACACTGAAGCTTTCTTT.